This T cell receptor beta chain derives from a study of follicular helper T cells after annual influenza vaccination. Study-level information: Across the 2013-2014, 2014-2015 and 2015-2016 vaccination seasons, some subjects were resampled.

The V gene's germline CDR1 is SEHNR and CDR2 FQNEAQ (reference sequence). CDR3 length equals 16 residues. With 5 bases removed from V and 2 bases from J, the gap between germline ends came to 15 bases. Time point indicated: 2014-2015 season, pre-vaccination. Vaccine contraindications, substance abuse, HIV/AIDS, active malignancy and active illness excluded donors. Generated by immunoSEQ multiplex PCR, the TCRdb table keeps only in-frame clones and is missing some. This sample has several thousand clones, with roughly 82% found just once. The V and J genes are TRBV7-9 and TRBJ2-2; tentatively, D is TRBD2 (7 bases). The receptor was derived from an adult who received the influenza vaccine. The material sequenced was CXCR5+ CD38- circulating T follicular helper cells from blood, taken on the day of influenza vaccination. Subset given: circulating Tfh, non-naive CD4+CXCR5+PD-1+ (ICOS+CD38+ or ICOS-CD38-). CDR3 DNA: TGTGCCAGCAGCCAAGGGAGGGGGGCCAACACCGGGGAGCTGTTTTTT. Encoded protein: CASSQGRGANTGELFF.